This record covers a single T cell receptor beta chain. The table came from immunoSEQ multiplex PCR; TCRdb's copy has only in-frame clones and leaves some out. Found here are about 15,000 clones, about 90% of them singletons; the top ten hold more than 2%. The data belong to a study of chemoradiotherapy in HPV16-positive cancers. The wider study: Candidate HPV-specific clones and shared TCR motifs came from two HPV16-positive patients.

This clonotype was obtained from a human donor with HPV-associated anogenital cancer. Material: blood, obtained from a patient who underwent chemoradiotherapy.

DNA of the CDR3: TGTGCCAGCAGCCCGTCCGGGACTAGCTACGAGCAGTACTTC. It codes for CASSPSGTSYEQYF. The chain employs TRBV6-5 and TRBJ2-7, with 8 bases fitting TRBD2. CDR1 MNHEY and CDR2 SVGAGI come from the germline V gene. V lost 6 bases, J lost 3 bases, and 7 bases stayed unmatched. This CDR3 has 14 amino acids.